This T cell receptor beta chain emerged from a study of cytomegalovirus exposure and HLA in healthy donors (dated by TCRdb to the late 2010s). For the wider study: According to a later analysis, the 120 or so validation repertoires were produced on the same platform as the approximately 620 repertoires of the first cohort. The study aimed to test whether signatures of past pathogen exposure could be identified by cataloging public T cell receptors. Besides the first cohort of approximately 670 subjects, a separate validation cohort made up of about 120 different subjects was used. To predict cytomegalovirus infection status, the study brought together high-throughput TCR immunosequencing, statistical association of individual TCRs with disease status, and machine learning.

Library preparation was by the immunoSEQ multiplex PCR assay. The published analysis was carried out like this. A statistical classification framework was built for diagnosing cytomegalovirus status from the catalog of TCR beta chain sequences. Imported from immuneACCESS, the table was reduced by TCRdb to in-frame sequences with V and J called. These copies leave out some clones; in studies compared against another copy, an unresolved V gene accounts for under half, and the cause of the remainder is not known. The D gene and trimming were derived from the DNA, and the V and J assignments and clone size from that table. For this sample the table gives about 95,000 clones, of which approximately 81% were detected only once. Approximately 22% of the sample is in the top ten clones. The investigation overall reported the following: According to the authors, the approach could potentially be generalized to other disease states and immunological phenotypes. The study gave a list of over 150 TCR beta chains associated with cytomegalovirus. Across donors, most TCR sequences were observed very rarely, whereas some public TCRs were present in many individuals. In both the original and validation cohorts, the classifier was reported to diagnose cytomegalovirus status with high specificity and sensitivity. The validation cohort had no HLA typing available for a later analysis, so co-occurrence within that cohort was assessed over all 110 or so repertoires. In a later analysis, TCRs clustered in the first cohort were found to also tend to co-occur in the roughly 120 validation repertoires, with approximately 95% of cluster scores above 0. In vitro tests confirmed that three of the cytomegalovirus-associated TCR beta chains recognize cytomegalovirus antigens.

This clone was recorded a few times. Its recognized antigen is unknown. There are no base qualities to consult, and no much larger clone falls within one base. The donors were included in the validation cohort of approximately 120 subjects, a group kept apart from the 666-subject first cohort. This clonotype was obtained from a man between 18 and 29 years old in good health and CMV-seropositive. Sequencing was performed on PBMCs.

This receptor carries the CDR3 CASSPGQDYGYTF. The DNA sequence is TGTGCCAGCAGCCCCGGACAGGATTATGGCTACACCTTC. The chain joins TRBV6-5 to TRBJ1-2; TRBD1 lines up with 7 middle nucleotides. The CDR1 and CDR2 encoded by the germline V gene are MNHEY and SVGAGI. Reading from cysteine to phenylalanine, the CDR3 counts 13 amino acids. Left in the record is the CDR3 DNA by itself, 39 bases read in frame from the first base. The germline V and J ends show losses of 6 bases and 5 bases respectively, and no gene match explains 6 bases of the junction.